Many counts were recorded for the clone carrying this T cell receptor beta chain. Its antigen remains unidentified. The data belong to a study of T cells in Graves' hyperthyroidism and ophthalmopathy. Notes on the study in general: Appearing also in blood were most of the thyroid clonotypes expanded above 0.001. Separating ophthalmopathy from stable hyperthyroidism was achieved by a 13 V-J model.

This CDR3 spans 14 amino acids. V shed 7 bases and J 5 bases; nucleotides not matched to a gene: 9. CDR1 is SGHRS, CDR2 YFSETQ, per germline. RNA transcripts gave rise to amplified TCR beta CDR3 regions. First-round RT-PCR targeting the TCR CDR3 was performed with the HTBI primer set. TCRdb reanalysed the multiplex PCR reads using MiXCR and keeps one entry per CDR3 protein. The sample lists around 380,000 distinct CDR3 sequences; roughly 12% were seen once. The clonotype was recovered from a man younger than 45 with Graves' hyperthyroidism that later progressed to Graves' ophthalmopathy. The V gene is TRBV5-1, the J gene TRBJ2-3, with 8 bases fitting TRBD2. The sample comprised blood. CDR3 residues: CASADQRGGDTQYF. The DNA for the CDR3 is TGCGCCAGCGCGGACCAACGGGGGGGAGATACGCAGTATTTT.